Below, one T cell receptor beta chain is given with its context. Antigen unknown. This record comes from a study of shared clonotypes between healthy human individuals. Study-level findings and limits: Tissue TCR repertoires likely differ from these blood-only repertoires. It was anticipated that sequencing depth would influence how many clonotypes donors shared. A limitation of the genetic and exposure-history diversity represented arose from few donors.

V dropped 5 bases and J dropped 10 bases, with 13 bases sitting between them. Germline values: CDR1 MNHEY, CDR2 SVGAGI. This CDR3 has 12 residues. Several immunoSEQ 96-well plates shared each subset's DNA, each plate a replicate. Libraries were prepared by immunoSEQ multiplex PCR; TCRdb keeps only in-frame clonotypes and omits some of them. The sample contains around 430,000 clones, about 85% of which appear only once. Sequencing input: PBMCs. The gene calls are TRBV6-5 and TRBJ2-3; D not certain. The sequence was collected from a woman aged 40 to 50 in good health. Some clones in this sample may be carry-over from other donors' samples. The CDR3, as DNA: TGTGCCAGCAGTCCGGGCGGTGGGGCGCAGTATTTT. This codes for CASSPGGGAQYF.